The clone carrying this T cell receptor (beta chain) was picked up one time. Germline assignment: CDR1 MNHEY and CDR2 SMNVEV (reference sequence). J gave up 6 bases and V 5 bases, and 5 bases lay outside the gene matches. The CDR3 extends over 13 amino acids. Profiling relied on immunoSEQ multiplex PCR, and the TCRdb table lists in-frame clones only, not all of them. The data contain roughly 110,000 clones, approximately 80% of them singletons. These data belong to a study of blood T cell repertoires in COVID-19. The chain is built from TRBV27 and TRBJ1-2, with 8 bases aligning to TRBD1. The specimen was peripheral blood. The sequence was collected from a woman in her fifties or sixties with acute or convalescent COVID-19. The CDR3 sequence: CASSRQGNDGYTF. The CDR3 nucleotides read TGTGCCAGCAGTCGACAGGGGAATGATGGCTACACCTTC.